Each of the 7 T cell receptor beta chains below was sequenced from the same sample in a study of T cell clonality in common variable immunodeficiency. The method was immunoSEQ multiplex PCR; TCRdb's version includes in-frame clones alone and lacks a portion of them. The specimen has 25,000 to 35,000 clones, none found just once. No antigen is known for these receptors. Findings and limits, study-wide: Reportedly, TCR beta sequences from common variable immunodeficiency showed fewer deletions and N-nucleotide insertions.

Sequenced sample: peripheral blood mononuclear cells. The receptors originated from a human donor with common variable immunodeficiency.

The sample holds a few counts of this clone. The read gets to within 3 residues of the CDR3 end, and the germline J gene fills in the rest. The chain uses TRBV19 and TRBJ1-5; 7 bases fit TRBD1. The CDR3 is 17 amino acids. The germline CDR1 and CDR2 sequences are LNHDA and SQIVND (reference sequence). With V trimmed by 2 bases and J by 3 bases, 10 bases remained unmatched. CDR3 sequence: CASSITDPGQANQPQHF. The CDR3 DNA, read in part, is TGTGCCAGTAGTATAACAGATCCCGGACAGGCCAATCAGCCC.

Regarding this clone: The CDR3 is cut off 3 residues early in the read; its end comes from the germline J gene. The chain joins TRBV19 to TRBJ1-1; no reliable D call. The germline CDR1 and CDR2 sequences are LNHDA and SQIVND (reference sequence). The CDR3 totals 12 residues. CDR3 DNA, as far as it was read: TGTGCCAGTAGTATGGAGGGCAGCGGG. Translation: CASSMEGSG. The full CDR3 sequence reads CASSMEGSGAFF.

Note on this clone: The read stops 3 residues short of the end of the CDR3; the missing end is completed from the germline J gene. The J gene is TRBJ1-1, the V gene TRBV18; no definite D call. Germline loops: CDR1 KGHSH, CDR2 LQKENI. The CDR3 contains 16 residues. The V end was cut by 0 bases, the J end by 6 bases, with 17 bases between. Incomplete CDR3 DNA: TGTGCCAGCTCACCACCGATAGCGGGGATTAAGTCTGAA. It codes for CASSPPIAGIKSE. The CDR3 reads in full as CASSPPIAGIKSEAFF.

This clone was observed many times. The observed sequence ends 3 residues before the CDR3 terminus, with the missing tail filled in from the germline J gene. The chain has TRBV30 and TRBJ2-4; D is uncertain. Per the germline V gene, CDR1 is GTSNPN and CDR2 is SVGIG (reference sequence). V was clipped by 0 bases and J by 0 bases, with 18 bases between them. CDR3 length equals 18 residues. The chain's CDR3 is CAWSVGWQSSLAKNIQYF. The covered CDR3 bases are TGTGCCTGGAGTGTAGGGTGGCAGTCGAGTCTAGCCAAAAACATT.

The table lists this clone with a few counts. The read ends 3 residues early relative to the CDR3; the germline J gene fills the gap. This rearrangement joins TRBV18 to TRBJ2-1, with a tentative D call TRBD2 (6 bases). The germline V gene has CDR1 KGHSH and CDR2 LQKENI. The CDR3 loop spans 14 amino acids. V was shortened by 8 bases and J by 7 bases, with 18 bases between the two germline ends. The CDR3 is CASDGIAVENEQFF. Incomplete CDR3 DNA: TGTGCCAGCGACGGGATAGCGGTCGAAAATGAG. Based on the CDR3 plus reference TRBV18 and TRBJ2-1, the full variable domain is NAGVMQNPRHLVRRRGQEARLRCSPMKGHSHVYWYRQLPEEGLKFMVYLQKENIIDESGMPKERFSAEFPKEGPSILRIQQVVRGDSAAYFCASDGIAVENEQFFGPGTRLTVL.

Incomplete CDR3 DNA: TGTGCCTGGAGCCGGACAGGCCTTTCCACAGATACG. Encoded protein: CAWSRTGLSTDT. The entire CDR3 sequence reads CAWSRTGLSTDTQYF. V is TRBV30 and J is TRBJ2-3; 7 nucleotides match TRBD1. From the germline J gene comes the end of the CDR3, since the read stops 3 residues before it. Losses at the gene ends were 3 bases for V and 2 bases for J; bases not matched to a gene: 8. This CDR3 region has 15 residues. In germline, CDR1 is GTSNPN, CDR2 SVGIG (reference sequence).

This clone was detected ten times or more. The CDR3 end lies 3 residues beyond the end of the read and is filled in from the germline J gene. This sequence joins TRBV14 and TRBJ2-3, with TRBD1 as a possible D gene (6 bases). This CDR3 contains 14 residues. The germline V gene has CDR1 SGHDN and CDR2 FVKESK. Trimming removed 2 bases from V and 7 bases from J, with 13 bases in between. The CDR3 DNA, read in part, is TGTGCCAGCAGCCAAAACAGGGTTTTCAATACG. Translation gives CASSQNRVFNT. In full, the CDR3 reads CASSQNRVFNTQYF.